This TCR beta chain was obtained from a study of OX40 agonist ivuxolimab in advanced cancers. Overall study: Patients with hepatocellular carcinoma, melanoma, renal cell or head and neck cancer made up the dose-escalation patients. Three patients showed partial responses: one hepatocellular carcinoma and two cutaneous melanoma cases. Eligibility admitted prior anti-PD-1, anti-PD-L1 or anti-CTLA-4 therapy; roughly 37% had some.

This CDR3 contains 16 residues. V was clipped by 2 bases and J by 4 bases, with 12 bases between them. Germline values: CDR1 SEHNR, CDR2 FQNEAQ (reference sequence). In the case of this clone: No antigen is known for it.

Profiled with immunoSEQ multiplex PCR; TCRdb holds only in-frame clones, not every one. This sample has 75,000 to 80,000 clones; around 85% occur once, and the top ten carry around 2%. Whole-study findings and limits: Dose levels from 0.1 to 3.0 mg/kg saw CD4+ and CD8+ blood T cells expand clonally by week 6.

Sequences were derived from CD4+ or CD8+ T cells sorted from blood, sampled in a trial of the OX40 agonist ivuxolimab. The chain uses TRBV7-9 and TRBJ2-6; either TRBD1 or TRBD2 may fit D (6 bases each). This receptor was obtained from an adult with an advanced solid tumor such as melanoma, head and neck, liver or kidney cancer. The CDR3 protein is CASSLIRGDGANVLTF. Written as DNA, the CDR3 is TGTGCCAGCAGCTTAATAAGGGGGGACGGGGCCAACGTCCTGACTTTC.